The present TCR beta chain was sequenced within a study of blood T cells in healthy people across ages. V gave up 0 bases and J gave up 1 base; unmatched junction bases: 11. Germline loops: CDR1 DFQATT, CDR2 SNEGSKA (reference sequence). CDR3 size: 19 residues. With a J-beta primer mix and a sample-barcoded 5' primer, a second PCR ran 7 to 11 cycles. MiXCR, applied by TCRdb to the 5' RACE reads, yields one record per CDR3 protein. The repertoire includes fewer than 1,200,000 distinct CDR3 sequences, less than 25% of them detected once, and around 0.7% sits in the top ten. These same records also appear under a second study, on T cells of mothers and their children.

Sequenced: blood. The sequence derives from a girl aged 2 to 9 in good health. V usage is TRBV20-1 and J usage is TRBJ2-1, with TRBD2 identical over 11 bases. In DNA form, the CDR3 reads TGCAGTGCTAGAGACAGCCGGGGTAGCGGGGGGGCGTCCTACAATGAGCAGTTCTTC. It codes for CSARDSRGSGGASYNEQFF.